This TCR beta chain was identified during a study of T cells in Graves' hyperthyroidism and ophthalmopathy. The TCR beta CDR3 regions underwent amplification using RNA transcripts as the source. A first-round RT-PCR of the TCR CDR3 used the HTBI primer set. Each CDR3 protein gets one entry after TCRdb re-called the multiplex PCR reads with MiXCR. The sample has fewer than 200,000 distinct CDR3 sequences, about a sixth seen once; the top ten hold about 31%. Using around 10 ml of fresh peripheral blood, PBMCs were prepared. This clonotype was seen many times. This CDR3 is built from 13 residues. Trimming removed 4 bases at V and 7 bases at J, with 14 bases between. CDR1 is SGHRS and CDR2 is YFSETQ in the germline V gene.

This chain uses TRBV5-1 with TRBJ1-2; D remains ambiguous. This receptor was identified in a woman between 45 and 60 years old with Graves' hyperthyroidism. Sequencing was performed on blood. The CDR3 DNA follows: TGCGCCAGCAGCGGCATGGACCTTGGTGGCTACACCTTC. It encodes CASSGMDLGGYTF.